This T cell receptor (beta chain) was profiled in a study of beta chain features in type 1 diabetes. Study-level results: No resolution was reached here on whether HLA type influences TCRB rearrangement.

This clone was seen only a few times. The antigen is unknown. What was sequenced were expressed TCRB transcripts, since all of the isolated RNA had been reverse transcribed. Clones were read by immunoSEQ multiplex PCR, and TCRdb kept only the in-frame ones, dropping some. Of some 500,000 clones in the sample, about an eighth were seen once. V was shortened by 4 bases and J by 6 bases, with 10 bases between the two germline ends. The CDR3 has 13 amino acids. Germline values: CDR1 LNHDA, CDR2 SQIVND (reference sequence). The chain recombines TRBV19 with TRBJ2-4; D is perhaps TRBD1 (6 bases). The sample consisted of naive CD4+ T cells from blood. The clonotype was recovered from a woman under 30 in good health. CDR3 loop: CASSSDRRNIQYF. As DNA, the CDR3 is TGTGCCAGTAGTAGTGACAGGAGAAACATTCAGTACTTC.